The 14 T cell receptor beta chains below come from one sample, sequenced in a study of T cell responses to AZD1222 COVID-19 vaccine. Produced via immunoSEQ multiplex PCR; TCRdb's table is partial and in-frame only. The profile covers tens of thousands of clones, with around nine tenths appearing a single time and roughly 5.9% taken by the ten largest. The sequences come from peripheral blood, collected 28 days after the second AZD1222 dose. The receptors derive from an adult who received the AZD1222 COVID-19 vaccine.

The chain recombines TRBV18 with TRBJ2-5; D gene unclear. Trimming left V 2 bases short and J 5 bases short, with 9 bases between. This CDR3 has 13 amino acids. Per the germline V gene, CDR1 is KGHSH and CDR2 is LQKENI. The CDR3 nucleotides are TGTGCCAGCTCACCAGGGGTCGGGGAGACCCAGTACTTC. This gives the protein CASSPGVGETQYF.

The chain is built from TRBV19 and TRBJ2-1; the match to TRBD2 covers 9 bases. Germline CDR1 and CDR2: LNHDA and SQIVND (reference sequence). The CDR3 spans 17 residues. The CDR3 loop is CASWGLAGTGSYNEQFF. CDR3 DNA sequence: TGTGCAAGTTGGGGGCTAGCGGGGACCGGCTCCTACAATGAGCAGTTCTTC.

The gene calls are TRBV28 and TRBJ1-4, with 7 nucleotides matching TRBD1. CDR3 length: 15 residues. CDR1 is MDHEN, CDR2 SYDVKM, per germline. V was pared by 5 bases and J by 7 bases, with 10 bases of the junction left unmatched. The DNA for the CDR3 is TGTGCCAGCAGTGGAGGGAGACAGGGTCGTGAAAAACTGTTTTTT. Encoded protein: CASSGGRQGREKLFF. Supplemented by reference TRBV28 and TRBJ1-4, the full variable domain reads DVKVTQSSRYLVKRTGEKVFLECVQDMDHENMFWYRQDPGLGLRLIYFSYDVKMKEKGDIPEGYSVSREKKERFSLILESASTNQTSMYLCASSGGRQGREKLFFGSGTQLSVL.

The gene calls are TRBV29-1 and TRBJ1-1; 9 bases match TRBD1. Looked up from germline, CDR1 is SQVTM and CDR2 is ANQGSEA. Losses at the gene ends were 7 bases for V and 1 base for J; bases not matched to a gene: 4. The CDR3 runs 13 residues. CDR3 bases: TGCAGCGGTGGGACAGGGAAGAACACTGAAGCTTTCTTT. Residues: CSGGTGKNTEAFF.

This clone was observed a handful of times. The gene calls are TRBV18 and TRBJ2-7; 8 nucleotides align to TRBD1. V lost 2 bases and J lost 7; bases outside the gene matches: 7. This CDR3 region has 14 residues. Germline assignment: CDR1 KGHSH and CDR2 LQKENI. The CDR3 DNA is TGTGCCAGCTCACCAGACAGGGGAACGAGGGAGCAGTACTTC. It translates to CASSPDRGTREQYF.

The chain is built from TRBV2 and TRBJ2-1, with D possibly TRBD2 on 6 matching bases. V lost 1 base and J lost 10, with 11 bases in between. The CDR3 is 13 amino acids. From germline, CDR1 is SNHLY and CDR2 FYNNEI. CDR3 region: CASSEGQRGEQFF. For the CDR3, the DNA is TGTGCCAGCAGTGAAGGACAACGGGGGGAGCAGTTCTTC.

This clone was seen just once. The chain couples TRBV23-1 to TRBJ1-1, with D possibly TRBD1 on 5 matching bases. Being an ORF, TRBV23-1 has a function that is uncertain. V was shortened by 9 bases and J by 0 bases, with 14 bases between the two germline ends. The CDR3 runs 14 residues. The CDR3 region has the DNA TGCGCCAGAAGACAGCTGGTCATGAACACTGAAGCTTTCTTT. This translates into CARRQLVMNTEAFF.

The chain employs TRBV10-3 and TRBJ1-1; D gene ambiguous. Germline V gene lookup returns CDR1 ENHRY and CDR2 SYGVKD. The CDR3 consists of 13 residues. The ends were cut back, 5 bases at V and 5 bases at J, with 12 bases in the middle. The CDR3 loop is CAISNLLETEAFF. DNA of the CDR3: TGTGCCATCAGTAATCTTTTAGAAACTGAAGCTTTCTTT.

CDR3 bases: TGTGCCAGCAGCAAAGGCAATAGGAACACTGAAGCTTTCTTT. It codes for CASSKGNRNTEAFF. The rearrangement joins TRBV14 to TRBJ1-1; no clear D. V gave up 5 bases and J gave up 1 base, with 11 bases separating them. The CDR3 is made up of 14 amino acids. Germline V gene sequence: CDR1 SGHDN, CDR2 FVKESK.

The CDR3, as DNA: TGTGCCAGCAGCGCCGCCCTCCCCCGCTCCTACAATGAGCAGTTCTTC. Translating gives CASSAALPRSYNEQFF. The rearrangement uses TRBV9 and TRBJ2-1; D uncertain. The CDR3 extends over 16 amino acids. CDR1 and CDR2 from the germline V gene are SGDLS and YYNGEE. The V end was cut by 3 bases, the J end by 0 bases, with 13 bases between.

The J gene is TRBJ2-1, the V gene TRBV30; tentatively, D is TRBD2 (6 bases). This CDR3 is 12 amino acids long. The V and J ends lost 3 bases and 5 bases respectively, with 8 bases between them. CDR1 and CDR2 from the germline V gene are GTSNPN and SVGIG (reference sequence). The CDR3 DNA sequence: TGTGCCTGGAGCGGGGGAAACAATGAGCAGTTCTTC. Translating gives CAWSGGNNEQFF.

The V and J genes are TRBV27 and TRBJ1-2; 7 bases match TRBD1. CDR3 size: 14 residues. The V gene end was trimmed by 4 bases and the J gene end by 8 bases; junction bases not matched to a gene: 10. Germline values: CDR1 MNHEY, CDR2 SMNVEV (reference sequence). The CDR3 sequence is CASSSQGGFGGYTF. In DNA form, the CDR3 reads TGTGCCAGCAGTTCCCAGGGGGGGTTTGGAGGCTACACCTTC.

CDR3 loop: CASSVTHLGEQYF. CDR3 coding DNA: TGTGCCAGCAGCGTAACCCATCTCGGCGAGCAGTACTTC. The gene calls are TRBV9 and TRBJ2-7, with D unresolved. V dropped 1 base and J dropped 6 bases, with 11 bases sitting between them. The germline CDR1 and CDR2 sequences are SGDLS and YYNGEE. The CDR3 length is 13 residues.

Only a few counts were recorded for this clone. The chain uses TRBV6-5 and TRBJ1-5; no clear D. Germline CDR1 is MNHEY and CDR2 is SVGAGI. The V gene lost 5 bases and the J gene lost 6 bases, with 17 bases spanning the gap. This CDR3 has 15 residues. The CDR3 bases are TGTGCCAGCAGTCCTCCCTTTAGCCCCGGTCAGCCCCAGCATTTT. Its translation: CASSPPFSPGQPQHF.